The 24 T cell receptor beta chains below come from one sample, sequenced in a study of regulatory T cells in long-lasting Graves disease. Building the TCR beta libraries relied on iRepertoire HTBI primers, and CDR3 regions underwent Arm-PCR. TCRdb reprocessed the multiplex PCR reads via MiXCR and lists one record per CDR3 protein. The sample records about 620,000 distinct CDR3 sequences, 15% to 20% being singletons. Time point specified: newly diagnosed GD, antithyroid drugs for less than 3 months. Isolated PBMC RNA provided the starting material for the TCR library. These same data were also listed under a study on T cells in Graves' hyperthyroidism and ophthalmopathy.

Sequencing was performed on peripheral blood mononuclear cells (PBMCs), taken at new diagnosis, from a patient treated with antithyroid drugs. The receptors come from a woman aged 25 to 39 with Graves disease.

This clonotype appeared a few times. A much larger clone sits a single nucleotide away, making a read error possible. The CDR3 DNA sequence: TGTGCCAGCAGCCGGACAGGGCCAGATACGCAGTATTTT. Its translation is CASSRTGPDTQYF. The chain links TRBV27 to TRBJ2-3; 8 positions agree with TRBD1. From germline, CDR1 is MNHEY and CDR2 SMNVEV (reference sequence). This CDR3 has 13 residues. Unmatched junction bases numbered 3, after V lost 6 bases and J lost 4 bases.

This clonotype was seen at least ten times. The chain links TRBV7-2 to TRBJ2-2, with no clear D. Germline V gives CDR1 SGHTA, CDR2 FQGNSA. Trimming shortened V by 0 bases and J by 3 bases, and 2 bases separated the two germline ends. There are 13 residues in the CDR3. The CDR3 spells CASSLAHTGELFF. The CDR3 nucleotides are TGTGCCAGCAGCTTAGCTCACACCGGGGAGCTGTTTTTT.

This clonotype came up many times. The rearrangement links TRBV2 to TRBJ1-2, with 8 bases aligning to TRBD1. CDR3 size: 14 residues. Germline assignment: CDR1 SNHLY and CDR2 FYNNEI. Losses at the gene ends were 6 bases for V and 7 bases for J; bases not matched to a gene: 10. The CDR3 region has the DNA TGTGCCAGCAGAAGGACAGGGACAGACTCTGGCTACACCTTC. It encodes CASRRTGTDSGYTF.

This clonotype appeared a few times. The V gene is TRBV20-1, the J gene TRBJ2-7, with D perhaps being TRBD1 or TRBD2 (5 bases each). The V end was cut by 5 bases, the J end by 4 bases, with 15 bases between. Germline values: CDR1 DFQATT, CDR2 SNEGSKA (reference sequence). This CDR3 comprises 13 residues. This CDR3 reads CSAPRGVVYEQYF. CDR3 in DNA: TGCAGTGCTCCGAGGGGAGTCGTGTACGAGCAGTACTTC.

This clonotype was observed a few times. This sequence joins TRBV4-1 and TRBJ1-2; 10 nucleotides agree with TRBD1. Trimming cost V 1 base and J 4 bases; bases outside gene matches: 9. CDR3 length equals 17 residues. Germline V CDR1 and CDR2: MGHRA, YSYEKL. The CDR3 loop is CASSQGWAGQGFYGYTF. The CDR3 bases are TGCGCCAGCAGCCAAGGATGGGCGGGACAGGGGTTCTATGGCTACACCTTC.

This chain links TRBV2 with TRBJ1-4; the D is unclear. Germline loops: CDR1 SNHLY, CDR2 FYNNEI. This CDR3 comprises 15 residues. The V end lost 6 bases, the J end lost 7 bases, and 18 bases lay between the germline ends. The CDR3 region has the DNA TGTGCCAGCAGGACCGGGAGTCCGGAGGGTGAAAAACTGTTTTTT. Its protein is CASRTGSPEGEKLFF.

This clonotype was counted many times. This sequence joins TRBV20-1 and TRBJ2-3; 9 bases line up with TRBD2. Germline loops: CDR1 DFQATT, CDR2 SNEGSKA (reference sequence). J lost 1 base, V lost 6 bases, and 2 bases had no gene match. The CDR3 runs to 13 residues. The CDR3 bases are TGCAGTGCACGACTAGCGGGCACAGATACGCAGTATTTT. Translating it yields CSARLAGTDTQYF.

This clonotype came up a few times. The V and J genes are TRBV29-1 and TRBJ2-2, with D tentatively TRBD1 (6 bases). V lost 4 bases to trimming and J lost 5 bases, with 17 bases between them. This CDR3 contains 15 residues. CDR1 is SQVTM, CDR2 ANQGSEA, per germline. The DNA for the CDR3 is TGCAGCGTTGCGACGTCAACAGGGAAGACCGGGGAGCTGTTTTTT. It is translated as CSVATSTGKTGELFF.

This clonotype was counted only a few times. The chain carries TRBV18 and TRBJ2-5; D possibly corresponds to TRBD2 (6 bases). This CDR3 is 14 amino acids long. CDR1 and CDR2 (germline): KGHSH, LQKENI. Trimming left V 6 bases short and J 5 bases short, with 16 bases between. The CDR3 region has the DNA TGTGCCAGCTCCGATTCTAGCGCTTCTGAGACCCAGTACTTC. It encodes CASSDSSASETQYF.

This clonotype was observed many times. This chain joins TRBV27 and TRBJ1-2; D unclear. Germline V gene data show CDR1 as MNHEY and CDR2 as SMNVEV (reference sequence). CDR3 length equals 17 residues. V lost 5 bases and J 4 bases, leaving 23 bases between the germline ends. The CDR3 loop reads CASSITFSPGGLYGYTF. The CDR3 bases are TGTGCCAGCAGTATTACGTTTTCTCCGGGAGGGCTCTATGGCTACACCTTC.

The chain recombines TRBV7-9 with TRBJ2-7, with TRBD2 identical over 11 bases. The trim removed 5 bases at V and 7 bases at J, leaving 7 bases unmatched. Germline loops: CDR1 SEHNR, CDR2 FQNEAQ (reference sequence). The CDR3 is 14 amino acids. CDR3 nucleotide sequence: TGTGCCAGCAGCCAACTAGCGGGAGTTCGTGAGCAGTACTTC. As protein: CASSQLAGVREQYF.

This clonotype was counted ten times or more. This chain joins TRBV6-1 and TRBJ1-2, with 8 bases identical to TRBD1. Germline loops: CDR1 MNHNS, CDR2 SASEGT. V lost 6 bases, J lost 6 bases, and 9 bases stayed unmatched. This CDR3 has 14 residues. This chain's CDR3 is CASRNRGKWNGYTF. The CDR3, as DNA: TGTGCCAGCAGAAACAGGGGGAAATGGAATGGCTACACCTTC.

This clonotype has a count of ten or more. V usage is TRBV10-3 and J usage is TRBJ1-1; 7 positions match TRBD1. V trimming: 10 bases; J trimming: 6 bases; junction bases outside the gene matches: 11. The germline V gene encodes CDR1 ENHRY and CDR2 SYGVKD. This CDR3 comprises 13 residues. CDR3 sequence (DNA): TGTGCCAGCGCCGGGACAGTCGGGGCTGAAGCTTTCTTT. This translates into CASAGTVGAEAFF.

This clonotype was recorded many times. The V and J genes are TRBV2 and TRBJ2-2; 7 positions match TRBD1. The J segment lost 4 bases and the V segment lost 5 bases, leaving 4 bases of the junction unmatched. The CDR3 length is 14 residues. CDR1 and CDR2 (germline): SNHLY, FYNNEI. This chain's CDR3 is CASSRQGVTGELFF. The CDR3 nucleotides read TGTGCCAGCAGTAGACAGGGCGTCACCGGGGAGCTGTTTTTT.

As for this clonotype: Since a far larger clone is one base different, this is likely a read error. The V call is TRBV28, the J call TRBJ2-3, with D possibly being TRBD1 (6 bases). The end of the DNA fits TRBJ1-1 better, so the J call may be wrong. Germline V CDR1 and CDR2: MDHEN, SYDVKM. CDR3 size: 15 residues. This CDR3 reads CASEGVSQPNIQAFF. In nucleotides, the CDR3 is TGTGCCAGCGAGGGGGTCTCGCAGCCTAACATCCAAGCTTTCTTT.

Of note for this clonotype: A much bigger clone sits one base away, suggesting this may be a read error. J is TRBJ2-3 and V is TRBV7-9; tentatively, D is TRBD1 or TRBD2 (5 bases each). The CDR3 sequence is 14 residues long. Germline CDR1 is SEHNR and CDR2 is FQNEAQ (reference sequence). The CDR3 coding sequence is TGTGCCAGCAGCCGAGAGGGGAGCTCCTACGAGCAGTGCTTC. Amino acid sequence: CASSREGSSYEQCF. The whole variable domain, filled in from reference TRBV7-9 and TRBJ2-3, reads DTGVSQNPRHKITKRGQNVTFRCDPISEHNRLYWYRQTLGQGPEFLTYFQNEAQLEKSRLLSDRFSAERPKGSFSTLEIQRTEQGDSAMYLCASSREGSSYEQCFGPGTRLTVL.

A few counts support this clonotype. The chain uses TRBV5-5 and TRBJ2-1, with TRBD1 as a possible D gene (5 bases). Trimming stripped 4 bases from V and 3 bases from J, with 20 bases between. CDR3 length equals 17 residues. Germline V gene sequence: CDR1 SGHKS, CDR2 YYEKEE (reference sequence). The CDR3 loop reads CASSRAFGQGDYNEQFF. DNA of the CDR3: TGTGCCAGCAGCCGTGCGTTTGGACAAGGAGACTACAATGAGCAGTTCTTC.

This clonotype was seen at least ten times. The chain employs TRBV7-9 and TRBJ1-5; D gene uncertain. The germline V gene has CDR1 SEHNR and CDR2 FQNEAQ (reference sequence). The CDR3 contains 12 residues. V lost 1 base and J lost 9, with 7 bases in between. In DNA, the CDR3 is TGTGCCAGCAGCTTAGGGTCGTTGCCCCAGCATTTT. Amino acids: CASSLGSLPQHF.

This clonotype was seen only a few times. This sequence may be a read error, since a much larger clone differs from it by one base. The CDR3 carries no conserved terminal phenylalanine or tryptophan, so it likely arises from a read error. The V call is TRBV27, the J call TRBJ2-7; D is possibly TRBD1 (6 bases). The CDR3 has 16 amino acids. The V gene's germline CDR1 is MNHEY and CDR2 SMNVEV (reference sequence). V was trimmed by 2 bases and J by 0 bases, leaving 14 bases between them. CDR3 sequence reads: CASSLKGDLTSYEQYL. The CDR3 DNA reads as TGTGCCAGCAGTTTAAAGGGGGATTTAACCTCCTACGAGCAGTACCTC.

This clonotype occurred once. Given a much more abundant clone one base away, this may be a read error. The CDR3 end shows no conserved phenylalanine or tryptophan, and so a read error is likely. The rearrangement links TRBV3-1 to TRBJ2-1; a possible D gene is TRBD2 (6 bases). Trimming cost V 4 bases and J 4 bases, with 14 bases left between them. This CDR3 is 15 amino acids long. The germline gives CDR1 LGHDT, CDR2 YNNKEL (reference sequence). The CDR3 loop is CASSPSGGEYNEQFS. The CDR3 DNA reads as TGTGCCAGCAGCCCTTCCGGCGGGGAATACAATGAGCAGTTCTCC.

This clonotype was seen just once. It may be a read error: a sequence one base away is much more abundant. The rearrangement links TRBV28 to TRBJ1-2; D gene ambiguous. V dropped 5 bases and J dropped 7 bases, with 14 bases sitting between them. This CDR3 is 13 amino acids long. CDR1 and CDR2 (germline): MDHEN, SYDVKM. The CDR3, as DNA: TGTGCCAGCAGTGTCGCGCGACGCATTGGCTACACCTTC. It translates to CASSVARRIGYTF.

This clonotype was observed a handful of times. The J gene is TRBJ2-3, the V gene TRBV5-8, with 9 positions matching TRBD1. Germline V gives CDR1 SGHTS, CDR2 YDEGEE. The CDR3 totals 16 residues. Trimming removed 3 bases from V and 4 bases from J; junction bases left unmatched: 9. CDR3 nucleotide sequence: TGTGCCAGCAGCTCCGCCGGGACAGGGCTTTCAGATACGCAGTATTTT. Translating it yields CASSSAGTGLSDTQYF.

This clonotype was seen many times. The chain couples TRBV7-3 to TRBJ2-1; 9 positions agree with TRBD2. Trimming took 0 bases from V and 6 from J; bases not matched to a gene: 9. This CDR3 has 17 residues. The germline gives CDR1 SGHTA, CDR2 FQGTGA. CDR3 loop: CASSLTSPGLAGNEQFF. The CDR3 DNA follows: TGTGCCAGCAGCTTAACGTCCCCGGGACTAGCAGGCAATGAGCAGTTCTTC. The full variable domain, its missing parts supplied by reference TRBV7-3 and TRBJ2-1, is GAGVSQTPSNKVTEKGKYVELRCDPISGHTALYWYRQSLGQGPEFLIYFQGTGAADDSGLPNDRFFAVRPEGSVSTLKIQRTERGDSAVYLCASSLTSPGLAGNEQFFGPGTRLTVL.

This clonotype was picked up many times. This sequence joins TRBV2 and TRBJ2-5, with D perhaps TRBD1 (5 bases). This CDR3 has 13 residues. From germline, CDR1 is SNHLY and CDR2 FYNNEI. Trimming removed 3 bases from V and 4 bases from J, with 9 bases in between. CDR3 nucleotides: TGTGCCAGCAGTGAGGGGCAGGTAGAGACCCAGTACTTC. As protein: CASSEGQVETQYF.